This T cell receptor beta chain was sequenced for a study of T cells in Graves' hyperthyroidism and ophthalmopathy. Findings and limits, study-wide: Most thyroid clonotypes that were expanded above 0.001 also turned up in blood.

Template material for amplifying TCR beta CDR3 regions consisted of RNA transcripts. A first-round RT-PCR of the TCR CDR3 used the HTBI primer set. TCRdb fed the multiplex PCR reads into MiXCR, producing one record per CDR3 protein. The sample yields about 400,000 distinct CDR3 sequences, 15% to 18% seen once. Blood was drawn at first hyperthyroidism diagnosis, before any ophthalmopathy symptoms. The germline V gene has CDR1 SEHNR and CDR2 FQNEAQ (reference sequence). V lost 2 bases and J lost 2, with 15 bases in between. The CDR3 is made up of 16 amino acids. This clonotype was detected ten times or more. The antigen remains unidentified.

This receptor was identified in a woman in her late teens or twenties with Graves' hyperthyroidism that later progressed to Graves' ophthalmopathy. J is TRBJ1-2 and V is TRBV7-9; D is unclear. The sample comprised blood. The CDR3 protein is CASSLMSQLINYGYTF. CDR3 DNA sequence: TGTGCCAGCAGCTTAATGAGCCAGCTTATCAACTATGGCTACACCTTC.